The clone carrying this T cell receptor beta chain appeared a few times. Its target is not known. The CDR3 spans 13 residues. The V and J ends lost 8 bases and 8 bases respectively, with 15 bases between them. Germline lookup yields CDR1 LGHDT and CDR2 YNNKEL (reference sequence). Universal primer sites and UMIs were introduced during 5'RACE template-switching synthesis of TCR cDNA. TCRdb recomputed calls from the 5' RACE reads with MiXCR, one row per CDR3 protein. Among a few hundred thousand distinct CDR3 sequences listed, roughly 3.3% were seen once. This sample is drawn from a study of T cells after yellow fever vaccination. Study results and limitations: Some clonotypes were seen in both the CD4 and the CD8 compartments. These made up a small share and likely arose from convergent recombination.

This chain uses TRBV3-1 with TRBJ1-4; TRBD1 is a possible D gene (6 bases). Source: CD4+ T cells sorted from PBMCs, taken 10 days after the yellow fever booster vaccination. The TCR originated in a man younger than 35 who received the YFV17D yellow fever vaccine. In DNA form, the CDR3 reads TGTGCCAGCGGACGGGGGCATCGGGAAAAACTGTTTTTT. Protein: CASGRGHREKLFF. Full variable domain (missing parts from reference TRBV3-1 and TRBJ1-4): DTAVSQTPKYLVTQMGNDKSIKCEQNLGHDTMYWYKQDSKKFLKIMFSYNNKELIINETVPNRFSPKSPDKAHLNLHINSLELGDSAVYFCASGRGHREKLFFGSGTQLSVL.